This record concerns one T cell receptor (beta chain) sequence. Its target antigen remains unknown. No much larger clone is present one base from it, and per-base qualities are unavailable. Roughly 1.9 micrograms of genomic DNA were extracted from cryopreserved PBMCs for TCR beta library preparation. Longitudinal blood samples from CLL patients on ibrutinib monotherapy were analyzed using high-throughput TCR beta sequencing. The patients took part in an open-label, single-center phase 2 trial of ibrutinib monotherapy. The goal of deep resolution MiSeq sequencing was a depth between 1 in 1 million and 1 in 200,000 T cells, and coverage averaged 10x per clonotype. The immunoSEQ hsTCRB Kit was used to generate the TCR beta libraries. In the paper's pipeline: Data were analyzed with ImmunoSEQ Data Assistant and ImmunoSEQ Analyzer, with V, D and J genes assigned per IMGT definitions. Clonality, with values ranging from 0 to 1, was calculated as one minus the normalized Shannon entropy of productive rearrangement frequencies. Only overrepresented clonotypes making up at least 0.05% of each patient's repertoire were included in the public clonotype analysis. Repertoires from some twelve age-matched healthy donors in immuneACCESS were used as clonality controls. TCRdb mirrors the immuneACCESS table, restricted to in-frame sequences. Some clones are absent from its copies; in checked studies, under half trace to an unresolved V gene, and the reason for the others is unknown. V and J calls and clone size follow that table, whereas D and trimming were derived from the DNA. The sample has more than 110,000 clones on record, 80% of them singletons. The ten largest clonotypes hold 7.5% to 8% of the sample.

This record belongs to a study of cytotoxic CD8 clonotypes in ibrutinib-treated CLL (dated by TCRdb to about 2021). Concerning the study at large: The cohort was composed of some ten relapsed/refractory and fewer than 16 treatment-naive patients; IGHV unmutated status was identified in approximately 17 patients. Partial responses were observed in about 24 patients and complete responses in 2; after a median follow-up of roughly 62 months, remission was maintained in approximately 14 patients and progression was observed in approximately 12. Response samples were taken after a median of approximately a year on treatment, ranging from about 6 to 36 months. On average, each sample yielded around 230,000 productive templates and under 95,000 productive rearrangements. Longitudinal samples were available for about 30% of the roughly 90 trial participants. Cryopreserved peripheral blood mononuclear cells were obtained before treatment, at response, and at either sustained remission or disease progression. Patients were still on ibrutinib when every remission and progressive disease sample was collected.

General findings and caveats noted by the study authors: Baseline clonality exceeded that of age-matched healthy donors and correlated strongly with circulating CD8+ T-cell counts. Sampling times were not matched between patients in sustained remission and patients whose disease was progressing, and lymph node repertoires were not examined. Public clonotypes were rare and either contracted or stayed stable during treatment, and the rise in clonality at ibrutinib response reflected the expansion of private clonotypes. An increase in clonality was observed at ibrutinib response, with clonality remaining stable during sustained remission and falling back toward baseline at progression.

CDR1 and CDR2 were assigned from the germline V gene as ENHRY and SYGVKD. A distance of 9 bases separates the germline ends of V and J, which lose 0 bases and 4 bases respectively. Its CDR3 holds 14 amino acids, cysteine through phenylalanine. This entry keeps only the CDR3 DNA: 42 bases, framed from base 1. Sequencing used PBMCs, obtained after 36 months of ibrutinib treatment. This receptor was obtained from a human donor with chronic lymphocytic leukemia. This chain is built from TRBV10-3 and TRBJ1-2; too little of a D gene remains to name it. The DNA sequence reads TGTGCCATCAGTGAGTCGGCCGAAGCCTATGGCTACACCTTC. Translated, it gives CAISESAEAYGYTF.